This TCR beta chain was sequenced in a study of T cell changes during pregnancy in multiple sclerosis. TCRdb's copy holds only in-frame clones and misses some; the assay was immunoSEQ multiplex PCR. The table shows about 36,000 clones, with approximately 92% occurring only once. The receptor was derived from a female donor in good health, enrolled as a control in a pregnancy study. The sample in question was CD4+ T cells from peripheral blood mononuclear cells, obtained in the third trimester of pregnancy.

CDR3 in amino acids: CASSLATGGETQYF. CDR3 bases: TGTGCCAGCAGCTTGGCAACAGGGGGAGAGACCCAGTACTTC. The chain combines TRBV7-3 with TRBJ2-5; 8 nucleotides align to TRBD1. CDR1 and CDR2 (germline): SGHTA, FQGTGA. The V gene end was trimmed by 3 bases and the J gene end by 4 bases; junction bases not matched to a gene: 4. The CDR3 totals 14 residues.